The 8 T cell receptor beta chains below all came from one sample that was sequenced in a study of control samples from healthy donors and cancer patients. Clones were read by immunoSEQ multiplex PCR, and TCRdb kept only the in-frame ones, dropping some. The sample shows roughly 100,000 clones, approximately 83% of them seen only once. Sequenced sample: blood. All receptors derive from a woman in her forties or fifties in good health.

CDR3: CASGKPPGQGWSDTQYF. Written as DNA, the CDR3 is TGTGCTAGTGGTAAACCGCCGGGACAGGGATGGTCAGATACGCAGTATTTT. The chain carries TRBV12-5 and TRBJ2-3, with 9 bases matching TRBD1. The CDR3 runs 17 residues. Looked up from germline, CDR1 is LGHNT and CDR2 is FRNRAP. V was pared by 5 bases and J by 4 bases, with 13 bases of the junction left unmatched. Full variable domain (remainder filled in from reference TRBV12-5 and TRBJ2-3): DARVTQTPRHKVTEMGQEVTMRCQPILGHNTVFWYRQTMMQGLELLAYFRNRAPLDDSGMPKDRFSAEMPDATLATLKIQPSEPRDSAVYFCASGKPPGQGWSDTQYFGPGTRLTVL.

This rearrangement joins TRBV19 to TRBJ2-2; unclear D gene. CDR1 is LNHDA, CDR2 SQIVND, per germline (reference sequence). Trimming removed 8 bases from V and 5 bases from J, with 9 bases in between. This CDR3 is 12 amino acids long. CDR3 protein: CASRVGTGELFF. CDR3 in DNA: TGTGCCAGTCGAGTGGGTACCGGGGAGCTGTTTTTT.

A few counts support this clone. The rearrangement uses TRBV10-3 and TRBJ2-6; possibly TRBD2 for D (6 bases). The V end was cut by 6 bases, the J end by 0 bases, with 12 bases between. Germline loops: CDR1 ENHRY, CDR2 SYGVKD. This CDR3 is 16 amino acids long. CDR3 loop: CAISQGLNSGANVLTF. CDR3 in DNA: TGTGCCATCAGCCAGGGACTTAACTCTGGGGCCAACGTCCTGACTTTC.

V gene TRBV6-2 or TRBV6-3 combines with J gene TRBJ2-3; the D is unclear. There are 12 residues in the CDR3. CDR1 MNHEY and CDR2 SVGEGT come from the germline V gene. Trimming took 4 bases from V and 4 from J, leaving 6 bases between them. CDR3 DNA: TGTGCCAGCAGTTCGAATCCAGATACGCAGTATTTT. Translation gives CASSSNPDTQYF.

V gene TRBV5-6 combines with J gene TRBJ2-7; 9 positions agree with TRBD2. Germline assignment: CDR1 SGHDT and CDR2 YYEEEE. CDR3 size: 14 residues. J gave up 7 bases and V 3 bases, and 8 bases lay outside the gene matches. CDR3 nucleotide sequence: TGTGCCAGCAGCTCCCCTAGCGGGACGGGGGAGCAGTACTTC. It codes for CASSSPSGTGEQYF.

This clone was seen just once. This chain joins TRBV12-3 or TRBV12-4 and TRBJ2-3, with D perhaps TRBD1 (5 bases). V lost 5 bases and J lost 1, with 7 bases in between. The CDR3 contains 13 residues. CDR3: CASSVTGTDTQYF. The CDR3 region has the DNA TGTGCCAGCAGTGTGACAGGCACAGATACGCAGTATTTT.

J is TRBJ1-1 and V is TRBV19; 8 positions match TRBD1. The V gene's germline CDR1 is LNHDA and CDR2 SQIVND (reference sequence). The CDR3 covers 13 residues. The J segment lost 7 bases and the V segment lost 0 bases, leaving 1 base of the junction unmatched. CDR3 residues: CASSIDGQGEAFF. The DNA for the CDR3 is TGTGCCAGTAGTATAGATGGACAGGGTGAAGCTTTCTTT.

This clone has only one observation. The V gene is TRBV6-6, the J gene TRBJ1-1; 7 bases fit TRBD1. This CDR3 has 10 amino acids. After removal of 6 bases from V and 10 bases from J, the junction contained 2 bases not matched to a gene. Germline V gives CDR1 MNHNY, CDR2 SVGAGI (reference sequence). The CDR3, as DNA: TGTGCCAGCAGCGCAGGGGGAGCTTTCTTT. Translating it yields CASSAGGAFF.